This T cell receptor beta chain was recorded in a study of shared clonotypes between healthy human individuals. Study-wide results and caveats: Sequencing of the sorted subsets was shown by rarefaction to be incomplete despite large depth. Larger richness was generally estimated for naive than memory subsets.

On this clone itself: Antigen: not known.

CD45RO-negative, CCR7-selected cells formed the naive CD8 fraction, which excluded terminally differentiated effector memory CD45RA+ cells. Healthy adults negative for HIV, lacking recent acute infections or vaccinations, served as donors. Germline loops: CDR1 MDHEN, CDR2 SYDVKM. The V gene end was trimmed by 1 base and the J gene end by 2 bases; junction bases not matched to a gene: 4. This CDR3 is 16 amino acids long. Each replicate PCR on the sorted subsets used about 220 ng DNA (about 30,000 T cell genomes). Sequencing used immunoSEQ multiplex PCR; TCRdb keeps in-frame clones, though not all of them. Among roughly 2.1 million clones listed, under 95% were seen once.

The chain is built from TRBV28 and TRBJ1-5; 8 nucleotides agree with TRBD1. Sequencing was performed on naive CD8+ T cells from PBMCs. This clonotype was obtained from a man between 18 and 29 years old in good health. Some clones in this sample may be carry-over from other donors' samples. The CDR3 DNA sequence: TGTGCCAGCAGTTTATTTTTGGACAGGGGCAATCAGCCCCAGCATTTT. This translates into CASSLFLDRGNQPQHF.